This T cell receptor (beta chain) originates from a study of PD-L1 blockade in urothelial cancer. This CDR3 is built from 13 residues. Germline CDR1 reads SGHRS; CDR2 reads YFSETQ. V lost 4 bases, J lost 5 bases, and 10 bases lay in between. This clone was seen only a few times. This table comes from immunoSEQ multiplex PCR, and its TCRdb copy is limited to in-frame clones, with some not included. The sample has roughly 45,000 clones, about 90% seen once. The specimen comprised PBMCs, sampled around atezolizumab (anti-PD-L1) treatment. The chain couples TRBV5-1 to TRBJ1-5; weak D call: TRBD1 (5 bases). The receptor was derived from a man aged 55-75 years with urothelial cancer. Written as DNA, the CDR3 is TGCGCCAGCAGCCAGGGTCTTGATCAGCCCCAGCATTTT. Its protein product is CASSQGLDQPQHF.